This entry lists 21 T cell receptor beta chains sequenced from one sample in a study of cytomegalovirus exposure and HLA in healthy donors (dated by TCRdb to the late 2010s). Library prep was done by the immunoSEQ multiplex PCR assay. A mixture of 60 forward primers for TCR Vbeta segments and 13 reverse primers for TCR Jbeta segments was used in the multiplex PCR. Sourced from immuneACCESS, this table was stored by TCRdb with only in-frame sequences that have V and J called. A share of the clones is absent; for the studies checked, an unresolved V gene accounts for under half, and the remainder has no known explanation. Here the sample has under 300,000 clones; around 86% occur a single time. Around 4.2% of the sample is taken by the ten largest. Specimen: PBMCs. These receptors were taken from a man in his forties or fifties in good health and CMV-seropositive.

The chain is built from TRBV7-9 and TRBJ1-2; 7 bases align to TRBD1. J lost 1 base, V lost 4 bases, and 9 bases had no gene match. The CDR3 is 16 residues long. CDR1 and CDR2 (germline): SEHNR, FQNEAQ (reference sequence). The chain's CDR3 is CASSSPEDRFNYGYTF. The CDR3 DNA reads TGTGCCAGCAGCTCGCCTGAGGACAGGTTTAACTATGGCTACACCTTC. Full variable domain (remainder filled in from reference TRBV7-9 and TRBJ1-2): DTGVSQNPRHKITKRGQNVTFRCDPISEHNRLYWYRQTLGQGPEFLTYFQNEAQLEKSRLLSDRFSAERPKGSFSTLEIQRTEQGDSAMYLCASSSPEDRFNYGYTFGSGTRLTVV.

The J gene is TRBJ2-3, the V gene TRBV9; 7 nucleotides agree with TRBD2. From germline, CDR1 is SGDLS and CDR2 YYNGEE. The J segment lost 1 base and the V segment lost 1 base, leaving 6 bases of the junction unmatched. CDR3 length: 16 amino acids. CDR3: CASSVLSLAGTDTQYF. CDR3 coding DNA: TGTGCCAGCAGCGTACTGTCCCTAGCGGGCACAGATACGCAGTATTTT.

CDR3 DNA sequence: TGTGCCAGCAGCTTGGGACAGGGGACGGGCGAGCAGTACTTC. This gives the protein CASSLGQGTGEQYF. The chain uses TRBV7-9 and TRBJ2-7; TRBD1 agrees at 10 bases. This CDR3 comprises 14 residues. The junction had 5 bases not matched to a gene; V was cut back by 3 bases and J by 6 bases. Germline V gives CDR1 SEHNR, CDR2 FQNEAQ (reference sequence).

The CDR3 DNA reads TGTGCCAGCAGTCCCCGACGGGGAGTAGGCACAGATACGCAGTATTTT. Its protein is CASSPRRGVGTDTQYF. This sequence joins TRBV27 and TRBJ2-3; weak D call: TRBD2 (5 bases). Germline V gives CDR1 MNHEY, CDR2 SMNVEV (reference sequence). Trimming took 5 bases from V and 1 from J, leaving 16 bases between them. The CDR3 runs to 16 residues.

V gene TRBV9 combines with J gene TRBJ1-5; D gene ambiguous. CDR3 length: 15 residues. V lost 0 bases and J lost 0, with 7 bases in between. From germline, CDR1 is SGDLS and CDR2 YYNGEE. CDR3 nucleotide sequence: TGTGCCAGCAGCGTAGTCGGGGATAGCAATCAGCCCCAGCATTTT. Residues: CASSVVGDSNQPQHF. Full variable domain (missing parts from reference TRBV9 and TRBJ1-5): DSGVTQTPKHLITATGQRVTLRCSPRSGDLSVYWYQQSLDQGLQFLIQYYNGEERAKGNILERFSAQQFPDLHSELNLSSLELGDSALYFCASSVVGDSNQPQHFGDGTRLSIL.

In the case of this clone: An end of the junction does not agree with germline; a read error may underlie this. The genes are TRBV7-9 and TRBJ2-7; the D gene is possibly TRBD2 (5 bases). Germline-derived CDR1 and CDR2 are SEHNR and FQNEAQ (reference sequence). The CDR3 is made up of 16 amino acids. This CDR3 is CSSSLAGGLALHEQYF. In nucleotides, the CDR3 is TGTTCCAGCAGCTTAGCAGGTGGGCTAGCTCTCCACGAGCAGTACTTC.

The V gene is TRBV6-1, the J gene TRBJ2-6; D possibly corresponds to TRBD1 (5 bases). V lost 0 bases and J lost 0, with 18 bases in between. The CDR3 sequence is 20 residues long. Germline assignment: CDR1 MNHNS and CDR2 SASEGT. As DNA, the CDR3 is TGTGCCAGCAGTGAAGCGAACGGACACGGAGCTGCCTCTGGGGCCAACGTCCTGACTTTC. Translated, it gives CASSEANGHGAASGANVLTF.

The chain combines TRBV7-9 with TRBJ1-5, with 7 bases lining up with TRBD1. Germline V gene lookup returns CDR1 SEHNR and CDR2 FQNEAQ (reference sequence). The CDR3 loop spans 16 amino acids. V was clipped by 2 bases and J by 3 bases; unmatched bases: 7. The CDR3: CASSLSDRVFNQPQHF. The CDR3 DNA is TGTGCCAGCAGCTTATCTGACAGGGTCTTCAATCAGCCCCAGCATTTT.

This clone was seen just once. This rearrangement joins TRBV5-1 to TRBJ1-3; the D is unclear. The CDR3 contains 15 residues. Trimming shortened V by 0 bases and J by 0 bases, and 7 bases separated the two germline ends. Looked up from germline, CDR1 is SGHRS and CDR2 is YFSETQ. CDR3 amino acids: CASSLGAASGNTIYF. In nucleotides, the CDR3 is TGCGCCAGCAGCTTGGGGGCAGCCTCTGGAAACACCATATATTTT.

This clone was recorded only once. The CDR3 spells CASSEAGLAGYNEQFF. The CDR3 bases are TGTGCCAGCAGTGAAGCAGGACTAGCGGGATACAATGAGCAGTTCTTC. The chain is built from TRBV6-1 and TRBJ2-1, with TRBD2 matching over 12 bases. The ends lost 0 bases at V and 4 bases at J; junction bases unmatched: 1. Germline loops: CDR1 MNHNS, CDR2 SASEGT. The CDR3 sequence is 16 residues long.

The rearrangement uses TRBV27 and TRBJ1-5, with D possibly TRBD1 on 5 matching bases. This CDR3 comprises 15 residues. With 2 bases removed from V and 2 bases from J, the gap between germline ends came to 10 bases. Germline V gene sequence: CDR1 MNHEY, CDR2 SMNVEV (reference sequence). The chain's CDR3 is CASSLGGNGNQPQHF. CDR3 nucleotides: TGTGCCAGCAGTTTAGGGGGGAATGGCAATCAGCCCCAGCATTTT.

The V and J genes are TRBV7-2 and TRBJ2-7; TRBD2 matches at 9 bases. V lost 5 bases and J lost 7; bases outside the gene matches: 9. The CDR3 has 14 amino acids. CDR1 is SGHTA, CDR2 FQGNSA, per germline. CDR3 DNA: TGTGCCAGCAGCACCGGGACTAGCTTGTTAGAGCAGTACTTC. Its translation: CASSTGTSLLEQYF.

The chain employs TRBV11-2 and TRBJ2-7; the match to TRBD1 covers 9 bases. The CDR3 is 15 amino acids. J gave up 3 bases and V 2 bases, and 5 bases lay outside the gene matches. Germline V CDR1 and CDR2: SGHAT, FQNNGV. CDR3 coding DNA: TGTGCCAGCAGCTTAAGGGGGACAGGGTTCTACGAGCAGTACTTC. Amino acid sequence: CASSLRGTGFYEQYF.

V gene TRBV11-1 combines with J gene TRBJ2-2, with TRBD2 matching 11 bases. The V gene's germline CDR1 is SGHAT and CDR2 FQDESV (reference sequence). This CDR3 is 16 amino acids long. Trimming cost V 6 bases and J 1 base; bases outside gene matches: 4. CDR3 residues: CASRLTSGVNTGELFF. CDR3 DNA sequence: TGTGCCAGCAGGCTGACTAGCGGGGTGAACACCGGGGAGCTGTTTTTT.

Worth noting for this clone: Other DNA sequences in this specimen translate into the identical CDR3. V gene TRBV28 combines with J gene TRBJ2-7; no firm D call. Germline V gene data show CDR1 as MDHEN and CDR2 as SYDVKM. The CDR3 runs to 14 residues. The ends were cut back, 2 bases at V and 3 bases at J, with 11 bases in the middle. The CDR3 loop is CASSLPGGSYEQYF. For the CDR3, the DNA is TGTGCCAGCAGTTTACCTGGCGGCAGCTACGAGCAGTACTTC.

V gene TRBV29-1 combines with J gene TRBJ2-5, with 12 positions matching TRBD2. The J call may be in error: the DNA end matches TRBJ2-7 better. This CDR3 has 14 amino acids. Germline V gene data show CDR1 as SQVTM and CDR2 as ANQGSEA. The CDR3 DNA sequence: TGCAGCATAACACGGGGGACTAGCGGGTACGAGCAGTACTTC. It yields the protein CSITRGTSGYEQYF.

The chain links TRBV6-5 to TRBJ1-2; unclear D gene. The CDR3 totals 14 residues. The ends were cut back, 5 bases at V and 6 bases at J, with 16 bases in the middle. The germline CDR1 and CDR2 sequences are MNHEY and SVGAGI. The CDR3 DNA reads as TGTGCCAGCAGTGAATTCATGGGCGAAGATGGCTACACCTTC. Protein product: CASSEFMGEDGYTF.

The V gene is TRBV4-1, the J gene TRBJ1-5; D remains ambiguous. The length of the CDR3 is 15 residues. Trimming removed 3 bases from V and 1 base from J, with 10 bases in between. Germline lookup yields CDR1 MGHRA and CDR2 YSYEKL. The CDR3 region has the DNA TGCGCCAGCAGCCAGGTGTCCGGGAGCAATCAGCCCCAGCATTTT. Its translation is CASSQVSGSNQPQHF.

This chain uses TRBV6-6 with TRBJ2-3; D call uncertain. From germline, CDR1 is MNHNY and CDR2 SVGAGI (reference sequence). V was trimmed by 5 bases and J by 3 bases, leaving 6 bases between them. This CDR3 contains 12 residues. The CDR3 coding sequence is TGTGCCAGCAGTCCCCAAACAGATACGCAGTATTTT. Translation: CASSPQTDTQYF.

This clone was observed a handful of times. For the CDR3, the DNA is TGTGCCAGCAGCGTTCACCCCCACAGGGGAACTAATGAAAAACTGTTTTTT. It is translated as CASSVHPHRGTNEKLFF. The rearrangement joins TRBV7-9 to TRBJ1-4; 7 bases are shared with TRBD1. CDR3 length: 17 residues. Germline V gene lookup returns CDR1 SEHNR and CDR2 FQNEAQ (reference sequence). The junction had 10 bases not matched to a gene; V was cut back by 5 bases and J by 1 base.

V usage is TRBV7-3 and J usage is TRBJ1-6, with a possible D match to TRBD1 (6 bases). The CDR3 totals 12 residues. Germline V lookup: CDR1 SGHTA, CDR2 FQGTGA. V was cut by 5 bases and J by 7 bases, with 6 bases left in between. CDR3 in amino acids: CASSQGNSPLHF. CDR3 nucleotide sequence: TGTGCCAGCAGCCAGGGGAATTCACCCCTCCACTTT.